Following are 15 T cell receptor beta chains from one sample sequenced in a study of T cells in Graves' hyperthyroidism and ophthalmopathy. Amplified regions were TCR beta CDR3 sequences from RNA transcripts. The TCR CDR3 was amplified in a first-round RT-PCR using the HTBI primer set. Each CDR3 protein is one row after TCRdb ran MiXCR on the multiplex PCR reads. The profile shows about 640,000 distinct CDR3 sequences, around 20% of them singletons. The source material was blood. These receptors originate from a man aged 25-45 years with Graves' ophthalmopathy.

This clonotype was seen at least ten times. The chain employs TRBV5-6 and TRBJ1-4; possible D gene TRBD1, 5 bases. V lost 4 bases and J 5 bases, leaving 12 bases between the germline ends. This CDR3 contains 14 residues. Germline CDR1 and CDR2: SGHDT and YYEEEE. In nucleotides, the CDR3 is TGTGCCAGCAGCAAAGGGACGGAAAATGAAAAACTGTTTTTT. It is translated as CASSKGTENEKLFF.

This chain links TRBV11-2 with TRBJ2-5; 8 bases match TRBD1. Germline V gene sequence: CDR1 SGHAT, CDR2 FQNNGV. The CDR3 length is 16 residues. Unmatched junction bases numbered 4, after V lost 0 bases and J lost 1 base. CDR3 bases: TGTGCCAGCAGCTTAGAGGCAGGGGGCAGCCAAGAGACCCAGTACTTC. This gives the protein CASSLEAGGSQETQYF.

This clonotype was seen repeatedly, ten times or more. V gene TRBV7-2 combines with J gene TRBJ2-2, with a tentative D call TRBD2 (6 bases). With 0 bases removed from V and 5 bases from J, the gap between germline ends came to 13 bases. This CDR3 contains 16 residues. Germline V lookup: CDR1 SGHTA, CDR2 FQGNSA. The CDR3 DNA reads as TGTGCCAGCAGCTTAGCGGGAGGAAGACAGACCGGGGAGCTGTTTTTT. Translating it yields CASSLAGGRQTGELFF.

This clonotype was observed many times. The chain is built from TRBV11-2 and TRBJ2-5, with 7 bases identical to TRBD2. The V and J ends lost 7 bases and 4 bases, in that order; junction bases with no gene match: 6. The length of the CDR3 is 13 residues. Germline V gene lookup returns CDR1 SGHAT and CDR2 FQNNGV. CDR3 sequence reads: CASKKPGGETQYF. The CDR3 coding sequence is TGTGCCAGCAAAAAACCGGGGGGAGAGACCCAGTACTTC.

This clonotype showed up many times. This chain uses TRBV28 with TRBJ2-7, with TRBD2 matching 8 bases. Germline trimming cut 6 bases from V and 4 bases from J; bases unmatched to any gene: 8. The CDR3 extends over 14 amino acids. Germline V gene data show CDR1 as MDHEN and CDR2 as SYDVKM. CDR3: CASSPGTRLYEQYF. DNA of the CDR3: TGTGCCAGCAGCCCCGGGACTAGACTATACGAGCAGTACTTC.

The chain is built from TRBV15 and TRBJ2-7, with TRBD2 matching 7 bases. V gave up 1 base and J gave up 6 bases; unmatched junction bases: 12. CDR1 and CDR2 (germline): LNHNV, YYDKDF (reference sequence). CDR3 length equals 16 residues. CDR3 residues: CATSRGVTSKKGEQYF. Written as DNA, the CDR3 is TGTGCCACCAGCAGAGGTGTGACTAGCAAGAAAGGCGAGCAGTACTTC.

The genes are TRBV20-1 and TRBJ2-7, with 9 bases aligning to TRBD1. Germline trimming cut 6 bases from V and 9 bases from J; bases unmatched to any gene: 12. Germline CDR1 and CDR2: DFQATT and SNEGSKA (reference sequence). The CDR3 runs 13 residues. CDR3 bases: TGCAGTGCAGATCCCAACAGGGGGCAGGGGCAGTACTTC. It codes for CSADPNRGQGQYF.

This clonotype was detected ten times or more. The gene calls are TRBV3-1 and TRBJ2-3; unclear D gene. This CDR3 comprises 15 residues. The V end was cut by 0 bases, the J end by 5 bases, with 12 bases between. Per the germline V gene, CDR1 is LGHDT and CDR2 is YNNKEL (reference sequence). This chain's CDR3 is CASSQELGRLDTQYF. CDR3 DNA: TGTGCCAGCAGCCAAGAACTCGGACGGTTAGATACGCAGTATTTT.

A few counts support this clonotype. The chain combines TRBV3-1 with TRBJ2-4, with D perhaps TRBD1 or TRBD2 (5 bases each). The CDR3 covers 16 residues. V gave up 3 bases and J gave up 1 base, with 13 bases separating them. Germline V gene sequence: CDR1 LGHDT, CDR2 YNNKEL (reference sequence). In DNA form, the CDR3 reads TGTGCCAGCAGCCACCTCGGGGCGGCGGCCAAAAACATTCAGTACTTC. Translated: CASSHLGAAAKNIQYF.

About this clonotype: This may come from a read error, since a much larger clone is one base off. V gene TRBV5-1 combines with J gene TRBJ2-1; TRBD2 aligns across 11 bases. CDR1 is SGHRS, CDR2 YFSETQ, per germline. CDR3 length: 15 residues. The CDR3 DNA reads as TGCGCCAGCAGCTTGACTAGCGGGAGAGACAATGAGCAGTCCTTC. It yields the protein CASSLTSGRDNEQSF.

This rearrangement joins TRBV10-3 to TRBJ2-1; 8 nucleotides line up with TRBD2. The CDR3 spans 12 residues. Germline V CDR1 and CDR2: ENHRY, SYGVKD. Losses at the gene ends were 4 bases for V and 11 bases for J; bases not matched to a gene: 4. CDR3 bases: TGTGCCATCAGTGCCCAGCGGGAGAAGCAGTTCTTC. It encodes CAISAQREKQFF.

This clonotype was seen ten or more times. This chain links TRBV3-1 with TRBJ1-5; TRBD1 might be the D (6 bases). V was clipped by 0 bases and J by 4 bases, with 10 bases between them. The germline gives CDR1 LGHDT, CDR2 YNNKEL (reference sequence). The CDR3 loop spans 15 amino acids. The CDR3 region is CASSQDGGANQPQHF. The CDR3 coding sequence is TGTGCCAGCAGCCAAGATGGGGGGGCAAATCAGCCCCAGCATTTT.

This clonotype was recorded a few times. CDR3 DNA sequence: TGTGCCACCAGCAGAGATCGTCTTGGTAGCGACTATGGCTACACCTTC. Protein product: CATSRDRLGSDYGYTF. This sequence joins TRBV15 and TRBJ1-2; D unclear. Trimming stripped 0 bases from V and 3 bases from J, with 14 bases between. CDR1 is LNHNV and CDR2 is YYDKDF in the germline V gene (reference sequence). The CDR3 spans 16 residues.

The genes are TRBV6-6 and TRBJ2-5; maybe TRBD2 (6 bases). The length of the CDR3 is 16 residues. Germline lookup yields CDR1 MNHNY and CDR2 SVGAGI (reference sequence). V lost 1 base and J 0 bases, leaving 12 bases between the germline ends. The CDR3 DNA follows: TGTGCCAGCAGTTACTTCCGCGGGGAATACCAAGAGACCCAGTACTTC. It is translated as CASSYFRGEYQETQYF.

This clonotype was counted between two and nine times. V and J are TRBV12-3 or TRBV12-4 and TRBJ2-1; the match to TRBD1 covers 8 bases. CDR3 length: 12 residues. The J segment lost 9 bases and the V segment lost 6 bases, leaving 4 bases of the junction unmatched. The CDR3 sequence: CASRGQGSEQFF. The CDR3 DNA sequence: TGTGCCAGCAGAGGACAGGGTAGTGAGCAGTTCTTC.